The 24 T cell receptor beta chains below were found in one sample sequenced in a study of blood T cell repertoires in COVID-19. The method was immunoSEQ multiplex PCR; TCRdb's version includes in-frame clones alone and lacks a portion of them. The sample includes roughly 250,000 clones, 75% to 90% of them seen just once. The sequenced sample consisted of PBMCs or T cells enriched from blood (not recorded which). Every receptor here comes from a woman in her late teens or twenties who had recovered from COVID-19.

In nucleotides, the CDR3 is TGTGCCAGCAGTCCGCGAGGAAACGAGCAGTACTTC. It encodes CASSPRGNEQYF. The J gene is TRBJ2-7, the V gene TRBV27; D is uncertain. The CDR3 loop spans 12 amino acids. The germline V gene encodes CDR1 MNHEY and CDR2 SMNVEV (reference sequence). The V gene lost 5 bases and the J gene lost 5 bases, with 10 bases spanning the gap.

V gene TRBV25-1 combines with J gene TRBJ1-6; TRBD1 is a possible D gene (5 bases). Germline lookup yields CDR1 MGHDK and CDR2 SYGVNS. The CDR3 spans 15 residues. V lost 2 bases and J 7 bases, leaving 12 bases between the germline ends. The CDR3 sequence is CASSEETRTNSPLHF. CDR3 DNA sequence: TGTGCCAGCAGTGAAGAGACTCGGACAAATTCACCCCTCCACTTT.

The CDR3 nucleotides are TGTGCCAGCAGCTCCCAGGTCGGAACTCTAAAAGACAATGAGCAGTTCTTC. It translates to CASSSQVGTLKDNEQFF. The gene calls are TRBV7-8 and TRBJ2-1; D uncertain. V was shortened by 4 bases and J by 5 bases, with 21 bases between the two germline ends. Germline CDR1 is SGHVS and CDR2 is FQNEAQ. The CDR3 spans 17 residues.

This rearrangement joins TRBV7-9 to TRBJ2-7, with D possibly being TRBD2 (5 bases). The CDR3 runs 14 residues. Germline assignment: CDR1 SEHNR and CDR2 FQNEAQ (reference sequence). With 6 bases removed from V and 6 bases from J, the gap between germline ends came to 18 bases. In DNA, the CDR3 is TGTGCCAGCAGTACTCTGGGGAGTAGGGTCGAGCAGTACTTC. Amino acid sequence: CASSTLGSRVEQYF.

The CDR3 loop is CASRSPRAGELFF. The CDR3 DNA reads TGTGCCAGCAGAAGCCCGAGGGCCGGGGAGCTGTTTTTT. The V and J genes are TRBV12-3 or TRBV12-4 and TRBJ2-2; D perhaps matches TRBD2 (5 bases). This CDR3 spans 13 amino acids. Trimming pared 6 bases from V and 6 bases from J, leaving 11 bases between.

The chain carries TRBV5-4 and TRBJ2-7, with D possibly TRBD2 on 7 matching bases. V was clipped by 4 bases and J by 7 bases, with 21 bases between them. The CDR3 totals 15 residues. Germline CDR1 reads SGHNT; CDR2 reads YYREEE (reference sequence). The CDR3, as DNA: TGTGCCAGCAGCACGACGGGGGGCGGAAGAAGGGAGCAGTACTTC. It yields the protein CASSTTGGGRREQYF.

V and J are TRBV27 and TRBJ2-7; no clear D. Germline values: CDR1 MNHEY, CDR2 SMNVEV (reference sequence). V gave up 11 bases and J gave up 3 bases, with 11 bases separating them. CDR3 size: 11 residues. The CDR3, as DNA: TGTGCCCCTCTCAGGTACTACGAGCAGTACTTC. This gives the protein CAPLRYYEQYF.

The chain employs TRBV19 and TRBJ2-2; D is perhaps TRBD1 (6 bases). V was pared by 5 bases and J by 0 bases, with 13 bases between. Germline lookup yields CDR1 LNHDA and CDR2 SQIVND (reference sequence). The CDR3 is made up of 16 amino acids. The chain's CDR3 is CASSLITGTNTGELFF. The CDR3 DNA sequence: TGTGCCAGTAGTCTCATCACAGGGACGAACACCGGGGAGCTGTTTTTT. Full variable domain (outside the CDR3, taken from reference TRBV19 and TRBJ2-2): DGGITQSPKYLFRKEGQNVTLSCEQNLNHDAMYWYRQDPGQGLRLIYYSQIVNDFQKGDIAEGYSVSREKKESFPLTVTSAQKNPTAFYLCASSLITGTNTGELFFGEGSRLTVL.

The gene calls are TRBV4-2 and TRBJ2-1; 12 bases line up with TRBD2. V lost 0 bases, J lost 9 bases, and 9 bases stayed unmatched. CDR3 length equals 17 residues. CDR1 and CDR2 (germline): LGHNA, YNFKEQ. Here the CDR3 reads CASSQETSGGTLREQFF. In DNA, the CDR3 is TGTGCCAGCAGCCAAGAAACTAGCGGGGGGACCCTTCGTGAGCAGTTCTTC.

The V and J genes are TRBV9 and TRBJ1-2; TRBD1 is a possible D gene (6 bases). Germline V gene sequence: CDR1 SGDLS, CDR2 YYNGEE. This CDR3 has 15 amino acids. V was pared by 1 base and J by 2 bases, with 12 bases between. CDR3 amino acids: CASSVSAGVNYGYTF. The CDR3 region has the DNA TGTGCCAGCAGCGTATCGGCAGGGGTAAACTATGGCTACACCTTC.

Note on this clone: Germline is not matched at one junction end, which may reflect a read error. The chain has TRBV5-4 and TRBJ2-5, with a possible D match to TRBD2 (7 bases). CDR1 is SGHNT and CDR2 is YYREEE in the germline V gene (reference sequence). The CDR3 has 16 residues. DNA for the CDR3: TGTGCCAGCACCTTGAAGGGGGGGGCCATGTTAGAGACCCAGTACTTC. As protein: CASTLKGGAMLETQYF.

This clone appeared a single time. The chain employs TRBV29-1 and TRBJ2-7, with D perhaps TRBD2 (6 bases). This CDR3 spans 14 amino acids. V lost 6 bases and J 0 bases, leaving 15 bases between the germline ends. Germline loops: CDR1 SQVTM, CDR2 ANQGSEA. CDR3 loop: CSVVGTGSSYEQYF. The CDR3 bases are TGCAGCGTCGTTGGGACTGGGAGCTCCTACGAGCAGTACTTC.

The V gene is TRBV5-1, the J gene TRBJ2-3, with 8 bases identical to TRBD1. V lost 4 bases to trimming and J lost 4 bases; unmatched junction nucleotides: 2. In germline, CDR1 is SGHRS, CDR2 YFSETQ. The CDR3 extends over 13 amino acids. CDR3 nucleotides: TGCGCCAGCAGCGAGGACAGGGCAGATACGCAGTATTTT. Its translation: CASSEDRADTQYF.

The chain combines TRBV27 with TRBJ1-2; D may be TRBD1 (5 bases). The CDR3 is 14 residues long. V lost 7 bases, J lost 6 bases, and 18 bases lay in between. Germline CDR1 is MNHEY and CDR2 is SMNVEV (reference sequence). This CDR3 reads CASKEGRGVDGYTF. In DNA form, the CDR3 reads TGTGCCAGCAAGGAGGGGCGGGGGGTGGATGGCTACACCTTC.

The chain couples TRBV28 to TRBJ2-3; 9 nucleotides line up with TRBD1. The V and J ends lost 6 bases and 5 bases, in that order; junction bases with no gene match: 12. Looked up from germline, CDR1 is MDHEN and CDR2 is SYDVKM. The CDR3 has 16 residues. The CDR3 is CASSPTGTGNVDTQYF. CDR3 DNA sequence: TGTGCCAGCAGCCCCACCGGGACAGGGAATGTAGATACGCAGTATTTT.

The gene calls are TRBV30 and TRBJ1-1; 7 positions agree with TRBD1. The CDR3 runs to 12 residues. CDR1 is GTSNPN and CDR2 is SVGIG in the germline V gene (reference sequence). Germline trimming cut 5 bases from V and 1 base from J; bases unmatched to any gene: 1. The CDR3 DNA reads as TGTGCCTGGGACAGGGCGAACACTGAAGCTTTCTTT. Residues: CAWDRANTEAFF.

This clone appeared a single time. CDR3 loop: CASSSWTGGDNEQFF. The CDR3 coding sequence is TGTGCCAGCAGCTCTTGGACAGGGGGGGACAATGAGCAGTTCTTC. V usage is TRBV9 and J usage is TRBJ2-1; 10 bases fit TRBD1. Germline trimming cut 4 bases from V and 5 bases from J; bases unmatched to any gene: 6. The CDR3 is 15 amino acids. CDR1 and CDR2 (germline): SGDLS, YYNGEE.

V is TRBV7-2 and J is TRBJ1-2; D gene unclear. The CDR3 runs to 13 residues. Germline V gives CDR1 SGHTA, CDR2 FQGNSA. V shed 7 bases and J shed 2 bases, with 11 bases lying between them. CDR3 DNA sequence: TGTGCCAGCACCGCAGACACCAACTATGGCTACACCTTC. Protein sequence: CASTADTNYGYTF.

The rearrangement links TRBV9 to TRBJ2-5, with D possibly being TRBD1 (6 bases). Trimming took 0 bases from V and 1 from J, leaving 16 bases between them. The CDR3 has 17 residues. In germline, CDR1 is SGDLS, CDR2 YYNGEE. The CDR3: CASSVGPKTGPQETQYF. The CDR3 DNA reads as TGTGCCAGCAGCGTAGGGCCTAAGACAGGACCCCAAGAGACCCAGTACTTC.

The chain combines TRBV19 with TRBJ2-1; TRBD1 aligns across 7 bases. The V gene's germline CDR1 is LNHDA and CDR2 SQIVND (reference sequence). The trim removed 4 bases at V and 3 bases at J, leaving 9 bases unmatched. The CDR3 loop spans 16 amino acids. The CDR3 sequence is CASSNRRDSYYNEQFF. The CDR3 bases are TGTGCCAGTAGTAACCGCCGGGACAGTTACTACAATGAGCAGTTCTTC.

The V and J genes are TRBV19 and TRBJ1-6; D not certain. Germline CDR1 is LNHDA and CDR2 is SQIVND (reference sequence). The CDR3 spans 13 residues. Trimming stripped 6 bases from V and 7 bases from J, with 10 bases between. CDR3 residues: CASRGGLNSPLHF. Written as DNA, the CDR3 is TGTGCCAGTAGGGGAGGGTTAAATTCACCCCTCCACTTT.

The chain has TRBV7-2 and TRBJ2-7, with 9 bases identical to TRBD2. This CDR3 has 15 residues. Trimming took 7 bases from V and 3 from J; bases not matched to a gene: 10. The germline CDR1 and CDR2 sequences are SGHTA and FQGNSA. DNA for the CDR3: TGTGCCAGCACCTCGGGTAGTAGCGGGGGCTACGAGCAGTACTTC. This sequence encodes CASTSGSSGGYEQYF.

The gene calls are TRBV9 and TRBJ2-3; 10 bases align to TRBD2. This CDR3 has 15 residues. Germline lookup yields CDR1 SGDLS and CDR2 YYNGEE. V dropped 4 bases and J dropped 3; count of bases not matched to a gene: 5. CDR3 sequence reads: CASSPSGGATDTQYF. Here the CDR3 DNA reads TGTGCCAGCAGCCCCAGCGGGGGGGCAACAGATACGCAGTATTTT. The variable domain in full, with the rest retrieved from reference TRBV9 and TRBJ2-3, is DSGVTQTPKHLITATGQRVTLRCSPRSGDLSVYWYQQSLDQGLQFLIQYYNGEERAKGNILERFSAQQFPDLHSELNLSSLELGDSALYFCASSPSGGATDTQYFGPGTRLTVL.

The CDR3 region is CASSRTGDSNQPQHF. In DNA, the CDR3 is TGCGCCAGCAGCCGGACAGGAGATAGCAATCAGCCCCAGCATTTT. The rearrangement links TRBV5-1 to TRBJ1-5; 7 bases line up with TRBD1. Losses at the gene ends were 4 bases for V and 0 bases for J; bases not matched to a gene: 4. The CDR3 is 15 amino acids. Germline values: CDR1 SGHRS, CDR2 YFSETQ.